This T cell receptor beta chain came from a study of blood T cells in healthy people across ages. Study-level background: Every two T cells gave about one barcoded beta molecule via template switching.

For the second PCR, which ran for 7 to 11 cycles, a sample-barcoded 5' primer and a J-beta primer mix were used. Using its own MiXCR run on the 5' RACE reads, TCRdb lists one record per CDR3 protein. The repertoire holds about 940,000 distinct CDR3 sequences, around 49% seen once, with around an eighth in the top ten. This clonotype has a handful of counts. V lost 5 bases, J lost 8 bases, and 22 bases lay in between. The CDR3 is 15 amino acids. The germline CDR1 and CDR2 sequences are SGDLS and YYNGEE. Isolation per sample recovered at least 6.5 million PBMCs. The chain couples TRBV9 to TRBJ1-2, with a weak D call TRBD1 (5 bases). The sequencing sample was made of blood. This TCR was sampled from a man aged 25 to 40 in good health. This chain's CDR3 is CASSDGGIGVYGYTF. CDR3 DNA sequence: TGTGCCAGCAGTGATGGGGGAATCGGGGTATACGGCTACACCTTC. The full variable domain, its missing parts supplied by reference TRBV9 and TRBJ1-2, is DSGVTQTPKHLITATGQRVTLRCSPRSGDLSVYWYQQSLDQGLQFLIQYYNGEERAKGNILERFSAQQFPDLHSELNLSSLELGDSALYFCASSDGGIGVYGYTFGSGTRLTVV.